This T cell receptor (beta chain) originates from a study of regulatory and conventional T cells in breast cancer (dated by TCRdb to between 2014 and 2016). Concerning this clonotype itself: Its antigen remains unidentified. No per-base quality is available; no much larger clone lies one base away.

Reading the germline V gene gives CDR1 MNHNS and CDR2 SASEGT. V trim: 5 bases; J trim: 3 bases; unmatched bases: 8. The CDR3 covers 15 residues, taking in both the cysteine and the phenylalanine. The only DNA kept is the CDR3, 45 bases in frame from the first base. Library preparation employed PCR. Sequencing used a 454 GS FLX Titanium. The public reads were quality trimmed at Q25 with fastp and then assembled into clones with MiXCR by TCRdb, keeping productive beta chains. Rows are combined by CDR3 protein, so each entry shows the most common genes and DNA. Across this sample there are 1,200 to 1,500 distinct CDR3 sequences, with 55% to 75% seen only once. Roughly 5.3% of the sample rests with the top ten.

The source material was regulatory T cells from blood. The TCR comes from a female donor in good health. Recombination linked TRBV6-1 to TRBJ2-3; 7 bases in the middle match TRBD1. The sequenced DNA is TGTGCCAGCAGTAAACTACAGGGGCTGACAGATACGCAGTATTTT. It encodes CASSKLQGLTDTQYF.